The 9 T cell receptor beta chains listed next were all sequenced from one sample in a study of OX40 agonist ivuxolimab in advanced cancers. The library was built by means of the immunoSEQ multiplex PCR assay. What TCRdb holds here is the immuneACCESS table cut down to in-frame rearrangements. Part of the clones is not present; checked against another copy, under half of the missing clones reflect an unresolved V gene, and the others are unexplained. Across this sample there are tens of thousands of clones, with 80% to 90% seen only once. 0.94% of the sample goes to the ten largest clones. The specimen was CD4+ or CD8+ T cells sorted from blood, collected in a trial of the OX40 agonist ivuxolimab. The receptors were sampled from an adult with an advanced solid tumor such as melanoma, head and neck, liver or kidney cancer.

The gene calls are TRBV30 and TRBJ2-7, with D possibly being TRBD1 or TRBD2 (5 bases each). Germline assignment: CDR1 GTSNPN and CDR2 SVGIG (reference sequence). The CDR3 length is 13 residues. V lost 4 bases to trimming and J lost 2 bases, with 12 bases between them. The CDR3 protein is CAWTRDPTYEQYF. In DNA form, the CDR3 reads TGTGCCTGGACCCGGGACCCGACCTACGAGCAGTACTTC.

The gene calls are TRBV6-6 and TRBJ2-3; D is perhaps TRBD2 (6 bases). This CDR3 has 13 residues. Germline lookup yields CDR1 MNHNY and CDR2 SVGAGI (reference sequence). V lost 7 bases and J lost 2, with 10 bases in between. CDR3 residues: CASMGDFTDTQYF. CDR3 in DNA: TGTGCCAGCATGGGGGACTTCACAGATACGCAGTATTTT.

The V call is TRBV7-7, the J call TRBJ2-1; D might be TRBD2 (7 bases). This CDR3 is built from 15 residues. Germline V gene sequence: CDR1 SSHAT, CDR2 FNYEAQ (reference sequence). The CDR3 protein is CASSRGGGNYNEQFF. The CDR3 bases are TGTGCTAGCTCAAGGGGAGGGGGAAATTACAATGAGCAGTTCTTC.

This chain joins TRBV30 and TRBJ1-2; no definite D call. With 0 bases removed from V and 9 bases from J, the gap between germline ends came to 8 bases. The CDR3 runs to 11 residues. The V gene's germline CDR1 is GTSNPN and CDR2 SVGIG (reference sequence). The CDR3 loop is CAWSVPPSYTF. DNA of the CDR3: TGTGCCTGGAGTGTACCCCCGAGCTACACCTTC.

The chain couples TRBV11-2 to TRBJ2-1; tentative D call: TRBD2 (6 bases). The V gene's germline CDR1 is SGHAT and CDR2 FQNNGV. Trimming took 4 bases from V and 4 from J, leaving 11 bases between them. CDR3 length: 14 residues. CDR3 in DNA: TGTGCCAGCAGCTCTCTTAGCGGATACAATGAGCAGTTCTTC. Translated, it gives CASSSLSGYNEQFF.

V gene TRBV7-6 combines with J gene TRBJ1-3; D gene unclear. V lost 5 bases to trimming and J lost 0 bases, with 11 bases between them. Germline V gene data show CDR1 as SGHVS and CDR2 as FNYEAQ. The CDR3 spans 15 residues. CDR3 in DNA: TGTGCCAGCAGCCCGGCGAGTAGCTCTGGAAACACCATATATTTT. Its protein is CASSPASSSGNTIYF.

The chain couples TRBV9 to TRBJ2-4, with 9 bases aligning to TRBD1. CDR1 is SGDLS, CDR2 YYNGEE, per germline. The J segment lost 8 bases and the V segment lost 4 bases, leaving 10 bases of the junction unmatched. The CDR3 has 15 residues. The CDR3 DNA reads TGTGCCAGCAGCCCCACCAACAGGGGGCTTGACATTCAGTACTTC. Amino acids: CASSPTNRGLDIQYF.

The gene calls are TRBV5-6 and TRBJ2-2; 7 bases are a match to TRBD2. V lost 6 bases and J lost 5; bases outside the gene matches: 7. This CDR3 contains 14 residues. Germline values: CDR1 SGHDT, CDR2 YYEEEE. CDR3 amino acids: CASTTISGTGELFF. In DNA, the CDR3 is TGTGCCAGCACCACGATTAGCGGGACCGGGGAGCTGTTTTTT.

This clone is a singleton in its sample. The chain couples TRBV6-5 to TRBJ1-1; D gene ambiguous. Germline V gene data show CDR1 as MNHEY and CDR2 as SVGAGI. V lost 5 bases to trimming and J lost 9 bases, with 13 bases between them. The CDR3 covers 12 residues. This CDR3 reads CASSTRGFQAFF. The DNA for the CDR3 is TGTGCCAGCAGTACCCGAGGATTTCAAGCTTTCTTT.